This T cell receptor (beta chain) was captured in a study of cytomegalovirus exposure and HLA in healthy donors. As for the study in general: An earlier analysis identified 120 million or so unique TCR beta sequences in about 180 million T cells. Broader study findings: By a later analysis, the bulk of CMV-associated TCR beta chains appeared HLA-restricted.

The PCR used 60 Vbeta and 13 Jbeta primers. Clones were read by immunoSEQ multiplex PCR, and TCRdb kept only the in-frame ones, dropping some. Of 150,000 to 250,000 clones in the sample, approximately 85% are singletons; the top ten hold approximately 6.5%. Worth noting for this clone: The antigen remains undetermined.

Trimming took 8 bases from V and 5 from J; bases not matched to a gene: 10. Germline assignment: CDR1 SNHLY and CDR2 FYNNEI. The CDR3 has 14 residues. The rearrangement joins TRBV2 to TRBJ2-3; TRBD1 matches 7 bases. The sample consisted of PBMCs. The source of this sequence is a woman between 45 and 60 years old in good health and CMV-seropositive. The CDR3 DNA reads as TGTGCCAGCGCCAAGGGGGCGTCAAAAGATACGCAGTATTTT. Its protein is CASAKGASKDTQYF.